One sample yielded the 14 T cell receptor beta chains listed below, sequenced in a study of identical twins' blood T cells. TCRdb reprocessed the 5' RACE reads with MiXCR, giving one entry per CDR3 protein. The table records roughly 340,000 distinct CDR3 sequences, about 28% of them present only once. The sequencing input was PBMCs. All receptors derive from a woman aged 18 to 50 in good health.

The chain employs TRBV18 and TRBJ1-2, with D possibly matching TRBD1 (5 bases). Per germline, CDR1 KGHSH and CDR2 LQKENI. V was trimmed by 6 bases and J by 6 bases, leaving 11 bases between them. The CDR3 totals 12 residues. This chain's CDR3 is CASSRDGHGYTF. The CDR3, as DNA: TGTGCCAGCTCGCGGGACGGTCATGGCTACACCTTC.

The chain employs TRBV7-2 and TRBJ1-5; TRBD1 matches 9 bases. The CDR3 has 13 amino acids. The V segment lost 6 bases and the J segment 4 bases; nucleotides outside the gene matches: 1. CDR1 and CDR2 from the germline V gene are SGHTA and FQGNSA. The CDR3 nucleotides are TGTGCCAGCAGTGGGACAGGGAATCAGCCCCAGCATTTT. This gives the protein CASSGTGNQPQHF.

The V and J genes are TRBV7-2 and TRBJ1-2; 7 bases line up with TRBD1. CDR3 length: 14 residues. Germline CDR1 reads SGHTA; CDR2 reads FQGNSA. J was trimmed by 6 bases and V by 1 base; bases with no gene match: 5. CDR3 in amino acids: CASSLEQGSDGYTF. CDR3 sequence (DNA): TGTGCCAGCAGCTTAGAACAGGGGAGTGATGGCTACACCTTC.

This clonotype was detected only a few times. V is TRBV7-9 and J is TRBJ1-4, with 7 bases matching TRBD1. The ends lost 3 bases at V and 10 bases at J; junction bases unmatched: 8. CDR1 is SEHNR and CDR2 is FQNEAQ in the germline V gene (reference sequence). The CDR3 is 14 amino acids. CDR3 in amino acids: CASSLRQGGGKLFF. CDR3 DNA sequence: TGTGCCAGCAGCTTGAGACAGGGTGGTGGAAAACTGTTTTTT.

The rearrangement links TRBV6-2 or TRBV6-3 to TRBJ2-7; D is undetermined. The CDR3 has 14 amino acids. Germline V CDR1 and CDR2: MNHEY, SVGEGT. Trimming removed 2 bases from V and 2 bases from J, with 10 bases in between. The CDR3 spells CASSYKSGTYEQYF. CDR3 DNA: TGTGCCAGCAGTTACAAGTCCGGAACCTACGAGCAGTACTTC.

With regard to this clonotype: A read error may produce the germline difference seen at one junction end. The chain has TRBV6-2 or TRBV6-3 and TRBJ1-1; D unclear. The CDR3 is 13 amino acids. Germline V gives CDR1 MNHEY, CDR2 SVGEGT. In DNA form, the CDR3 reads TGTGCCAGCGGTTATCGGTGGGTCACTGAAGCTTTCTTT. As protein: CASGYRWVTEAFF.

This clonotype was counted at least ten times. This chain connects TRBV20-1 to TRBJ1-2, with TRBD1 matching 9 bases. V was pared by 6 bases and J by 6 bases, with 8 bases of the junction left unmatched. The CDR3 is made up of 13 amino acids. CDR1 is DFQATT, CDR2 SNEGSKA, per germline (reference sequence). CDR3 in DNA: TGCAGTGCGACCAGACAGGGGGTAAATGGCTACACCTTC. Its translation: CSATRQGVNGYTF.

A few counts support this clonotype. The chain carries TRBV6-4 and TRBJ2-1; 10 bases align to TRBD2. This CDR3 is built from 16 residues. CDR1 is MRHNA, CDR2 SNTAGT, per germline. V shed 4 bases, J shed 4 bases, and the junction held 7 bases outside the gene matches. This chain's CDR3 is CASSAAASGRYNEQFF. The DNA for the CDR3 is TGTGCCAGCAGTGCTGCGGCTAGCGGGAGATACAATGAGCAGTTCTTC.

The rearrangement joins TRBV7-9 to TRBJ1-2; the D gene is possibly TRBD1 (5 bases). CDR3 length equals 13 residues. Trimming removed 3 bases from V and 8 bases from J, with 13 bases in between. CDR1 is SEHNR and CDR2 is FQNEAQ in the germline V gene (reference sequence). The CDR3 region has the DNA TGTGCCAGCAGCTTCGCTGGACAATTAGGCTACACCTTC. Translated: CASSFAGQLGYTF.

This chain joins TRBV23-1 and TRBJ1-4; no clear D gene. TRBV23-1 is an open reading frame, and its role is uncertain. V shed 0 bases and J shed 9 bases, with 11 bases lying between them. The CDR3 is made up of 14 amino acids. This chain's CDR3 is CASSQSSLIKKLFF. For the CDR3, the DNA is TGCGCCAGCAGTCAATCGTCACTGATAAAAAAACTGTTTTTT.

The V call is TRBV27, the J call TRBJ2-7, with D perhaps being TRBD1 or TRBD2 (5 bases each). This CDR3 comprises 15 residues. Deletions cut 3 bases from V and 3 bases from J, with 15 bases between. Germline-derived CDR1 and CDR2 are MNHEY and SMNVEV (reference sequence). CDR3 bases: TGTGCCAGCAGTTTCACGGGACGGAGCCGCTACGAGCAGTACTTC. This translates into CASSFTGRSRYEQYF.

V is TRBV7-9 and J is TRBJ2-7; perhaps TRBD2 as D (5 bases). Per germline, CDR1 SEHNR and CDR2 FQNEAQ (reference sequence). The CDR3 sequence is 16 residues long. V was clipped by 4 bases and J by 2 bases, with 18 bases between them. The CDR3 DNA is TGTGCCAGCAGCTCGGCCCGGACGGGGTCCCCCTACGAGCAGTACTTC. This codes for CASSSARTGSPYEQYF.

This clonotype was seen only a few times. The chain recombines TRBV4-3 with TRBJ1-5; no clear D. The germline gives CDR1 LGHNA, CDR2 YSLEER. The CDR3 covers 15 residues. V was cut by 0 bases and J by 2 bases, with 8 bases left in between. The CDR3 region is CASSQDSWGNQPQHF. As DNA, the CDR3 is TGCGCCAGCAGCCAAGATTCCTGGGGCAATCAGCCCCAGCATTTT.

The V call is TRBV4-3, the J call TRBJ1-5, with D uncertain. The ends were cut back, 1 base at V and 4 bases at J, with 11 bases in the middle. In germline, CDR1 is LGHNA, CDR2 YSLEER. CDR3 size: 15 residues. CDR3 nucleotide sequence: TGCGCCAGCAGCCAAGTTAAAGGAGGGAATCAGCCCCAGCATTTT. Its protein is CASSQVKGGNQPQHF.